A selection of T cell receptor beta chains follows, all from one sample in a study of shared clonotypes between healthy human individuals. Assay used: immunoSEQ multiplex PCR; TCRdb lists only in-frame clones, some missing. The table has 560,000 or so clones, about 96% seen once; the top ten hold less than 0.13%. The sample was naive CD8+ T cells sorted from blood. Receptors were obtained from a woman in her twenties or thirties in good health. Each CDR3 is given with its conserved first and last residue. Fields, in order: J gene, D gene, clone size, V gene, CDR3 protein, CDR3 DNA. A D gene is named only where the DNA matches it firmly. A clone size is listed for some rows: how often the clone was seen (once, few, many), or a class if it is expanded.

TRBJ1-3	.	.	TRBV7-8	CASSLASTGNTIYF	TGTGCCAGCAGCTTAGCGTCGACTGGAAACACCATATATTTT
TRBJ2-7	.	few	TRBV28	CASSLPRYDYEQYF	TGTGCCAGCAGTTTGCCCCGTTACGACTACGAGCAGTACTTC
TRBJ2-3	TRBD2	.	TRBV9	CASSETAGPADTQYF	TGTGCCAGCAGCGAAACAGCGGGACCAGCAGATACGCAGTATTTT
TRBJ2-6	.	.	TRBV19	CASSLFRTGTGANVLTF	TGTGCCAGTAGTCTGTTTCGAACAGGGACTGGGGCCAACGTCCTGACTTTC
TRBJ1-3	.	.	TRBV28	CASSPSENLNTIYF	TGTGCCAGCAGTCCAAGCGAGAATTTGAACACCATATATTTT
TRBJ2-1	.	.	TRBV19	CASTHHAGTMKNEQFF	TGTGCCAGTACCCACCACGCGGGAACTATGAAGAATGAGCAGTTCTTC
TRBJ1-1	TRBD1	once	TRBV28	CASRGSRGDRGPRWSEAFF	TGTGCCAGCAGAGGCTCCCGGGGGGACAGGGGACCGAGGTGGTCTGAAGCTTTCTTT
TRBJ1-4	.	.	TRBV6-1	CASRGFWGRNEKLFF	TGTGCCAGCAGAGGATTTTGGGGCCGAAATGAAAAACTGTTTTTT
TRBJ2-7	TRBD2	.	TRBV5-6	CASSLGDGSGRPYEQYF	TGTGCCAGCAGCTTGGGGGATGGGAGCGGGAGACCCTACGAGCAGTACTTC
TRBJ2-1	TRBD1	.	TRBV4-1	CASSQETGNTYNEQFF	TGCGCCAGCAGCCAAGAGACAGGGAACACCTACAATGAGCAGTTCTTC
TRBJ2-3	.	.	TRBV6-1	CASSDKMGLDTQYF	TGTGCCAGCAGTGACAAAATGGGCTTAGATACGCAGTATTTT
TRBJ2-1	.	.	TRBV7-8	CASSLVAISYNEQFF	TGTGCCAGCAGCTTAGTTGCGATTTCCTACAATGAGCAGTTCTTC
TRBJ1-1	.	.	TRBV27	CASSRGTVNTEAFF	TGTGCCAGCAGCCGCGGGACGGTGAACACTGAAGCTTTCTTT
TRBJ1-1	.	.	TRBV28	CASSLQRGGSEAFF	TGTGCCAGCAGTTTACAACGGGGGGGCTCCGAAGCTTTCTTT
TRBJ2-3	.	.	TRBV21-1	CASSPQGGTRARVAQYF	TGTGCCAGCAGCCCACAAGGGGGGACTAGGGCGCGAGTGGCGCAGTATTTT
TRBJ2-7	TRBD1	.	TRBV5-8	CASSLAGGSYEQYF	TGTGCCAGCAGCTTGGCAGGGGGCTCCTACGAGCAGTACTTC
TRBJ1-5	.	.	TRBV27	CASSPSGGEGNQPQHF	TGTGCCAGCAGTCCCAGCGGGGGCGAGGGCAATCAGCCCCAGCATTTT
TRBJ2-7	.	.	TRBV2	CASTWASPDEQYF	TGTGCCAGCACCTGGGCATCCCCTGACGAGCAGTACTTC
TRBJ2-1	TRBD2	.	TRBV10-3	CAITRQGTGTSAHNEQFF	TGTGCCATCACCCGACAGGGGACGGGGACTAGCGCACACAATGAGCAGTTCTTC
TRBJ1-2	TRBD1	once	TRBV5-4	CASSLPQGPSGGYTF	TGTGCCAGCAGCCTTCCACAGGGGCCTTCGGGTGGCTACACCTTC
TRBJ1-1	.	.	TRBV27	CASSPLTELETEAFF	TGTGCCAGCAGTCCCTTAACAGAGCTTGAGACTGAAGCTTTCTTT
TRBJ1-2	TRBD1	.	TRBV7-9	CASSLVTGPNGYTF	TGTGCCAGCAGCTTAGTGACAGGGCCAAATGGCTACACCTTC